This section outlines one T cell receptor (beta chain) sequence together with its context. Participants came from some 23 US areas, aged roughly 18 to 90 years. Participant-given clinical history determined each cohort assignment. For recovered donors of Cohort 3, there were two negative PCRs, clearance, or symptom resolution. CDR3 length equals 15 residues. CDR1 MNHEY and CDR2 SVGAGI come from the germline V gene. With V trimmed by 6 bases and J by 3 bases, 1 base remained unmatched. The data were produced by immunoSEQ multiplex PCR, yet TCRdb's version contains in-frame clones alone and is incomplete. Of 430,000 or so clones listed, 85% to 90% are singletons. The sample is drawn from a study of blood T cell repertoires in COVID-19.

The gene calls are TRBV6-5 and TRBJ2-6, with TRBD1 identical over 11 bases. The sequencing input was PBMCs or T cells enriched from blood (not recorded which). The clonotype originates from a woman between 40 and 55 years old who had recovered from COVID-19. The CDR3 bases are TGTGCCAGCAGGGACAGGGGGCTTGGGGCCAACGTCCTGACTTTC. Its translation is CASRDRGLGANVLTF.